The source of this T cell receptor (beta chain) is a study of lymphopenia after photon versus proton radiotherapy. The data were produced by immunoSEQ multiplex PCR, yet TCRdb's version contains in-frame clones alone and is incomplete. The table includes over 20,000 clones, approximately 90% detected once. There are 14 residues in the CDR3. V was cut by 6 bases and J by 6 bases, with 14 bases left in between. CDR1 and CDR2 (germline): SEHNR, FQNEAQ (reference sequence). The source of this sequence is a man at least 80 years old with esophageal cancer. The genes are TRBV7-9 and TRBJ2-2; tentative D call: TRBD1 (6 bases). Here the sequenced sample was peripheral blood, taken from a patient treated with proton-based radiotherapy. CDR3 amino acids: CASSTTGLAGELFF. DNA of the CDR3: TGTGCCAGCAGTACAACAGGGTTGGCCGGGGAGCTGTTTTTT. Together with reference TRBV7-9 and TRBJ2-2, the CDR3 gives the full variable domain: DTGVSQNPRHKITKRGQNVTFRCDPISEHNRLYWYRQTLGQGPEFLTYFQNEAQLEKSRLLSDRFSAERPKGSFSTLEIQRTEQGDSAMYLCASSTTGLAGELFFGEGSRLTVL.